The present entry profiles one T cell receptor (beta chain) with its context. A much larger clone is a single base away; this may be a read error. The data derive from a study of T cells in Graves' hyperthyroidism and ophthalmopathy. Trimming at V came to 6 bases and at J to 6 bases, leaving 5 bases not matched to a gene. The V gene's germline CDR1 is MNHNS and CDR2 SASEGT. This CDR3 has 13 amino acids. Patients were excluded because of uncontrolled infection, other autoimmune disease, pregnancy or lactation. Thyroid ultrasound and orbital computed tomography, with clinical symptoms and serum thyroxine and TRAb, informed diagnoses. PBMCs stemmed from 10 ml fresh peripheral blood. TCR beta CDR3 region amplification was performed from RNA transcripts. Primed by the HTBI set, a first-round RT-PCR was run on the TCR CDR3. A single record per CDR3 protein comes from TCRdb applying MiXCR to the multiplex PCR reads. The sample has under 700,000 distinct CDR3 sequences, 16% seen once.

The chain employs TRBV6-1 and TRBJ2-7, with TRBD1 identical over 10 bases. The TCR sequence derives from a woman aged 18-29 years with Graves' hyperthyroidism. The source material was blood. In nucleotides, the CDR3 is TGTGCCAGCAGGTCGACAGGGGGCCGCGAGCAGTACTTC. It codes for CASRSTGGREQYF.